Following are 16 T cell receptor beta chains from one sample sequenced in a study of cytomegalovirus exposure and HLA in healthy donors. PCR used 60 Vbeta primers and 13 Jbeta primers. Measured with immunoSEQ multiplex PCR; TCRdb has only the in-frame clones, and not every one. The data hold about 120,000 clones, with around 85% observed a single time. Sequencing used PBMCs. Receptor source: a man aged 18-30 years in good health and CMV-seropositive.

The chain uses TRBV29-1 and TRBJ1-1; D possibly corresponds to TRBD1 (5 bases). Trimming cost V 4 bases and J 6 bases, with 12 bases left between them. Looked up from germline, CDR1 is SQVTM and CDR2 is ANQGSEA. This CDR3 region has 12 residues. The CDR3 region has the DNA TGCAGCGTTGGACTGGGGGGGGCTGAAGCTTTCTTT. It codes for CSVGLGGAEAFF.

The sample holds a few counts of this clone. V is TRBV5-1 and J is TRBJ2-7; no firm D call. Trimming stripped 7 bases from V and 2 bases from J, with 13 bases between. The germline V gene has CDR1 SGHRS and CDR2 YFSETQ. The CDR3 spans 13 residues. The CDR3 here is CASRRPGTYEQYF. The CDR3 nucleotides read TGCGCCAGCCGCCGTCCAGGAACCTACGAGCAGTACTTC.

J is TRBJ1-1 and V is TRBV18, with D hard to call. V lost 4 bases, J lost 2 bases, and 8 bases lay in between. CDR3 length: 13 residues. Germline CDR1 KGHSH, CDR2 LQKENI. CDR3: CASSLDRNTEAFF. DNA of the CDR3: TGTGCCAGCTCACTAGATCGAAACACTGAAGCTTTCTTT.

This sequence joins TRBV7-2 and TRBJ1-1; the match to TRBD1 covers 8 bases. V lost 5 bases and J lost 3; bases outside the gene matches: 8. The CDR3 sequence is 15 residues long. Germline V gene data show CDR1 as SGHTA and CDR2 as FQGNSA. CDR3 loop: CASSRTGNGDTEAFF. The CDR3 DNA reads TGTGCCAGCAGCCGGACAGGGAATGGAGACACTGAAGCTTTCTTT.

This clone was observed a single time. CDR3 residues: CASSGGRDTGYEQYF. In DNA, the CDR3 is TGTGCCAGCAGCGGGGGTAGGGACACGGGCTACGAGCAGTACTTC. The chain joins TRBV5-4 to TRBJ2-7, with D perhaps matching TRBD1 (6 bases). V was pared by 4 bases and J by 3 bases, with 17 bases between. The V gene's germline CDR1 is SGHNT and CDR2 YYREEE (reference sequence). This CDR3 spans 15 amino acids.

The chain employs TRBV7-2 and TRBJ2-1, with 8 bases matching TRBD1. The V gene's germline CDR1 is SGHTA and CDR2 FQGNSA. After removal of 4 bases from V and 6 bases from J, the junction contained 2 bases not matched to a gene. This CDR3 spans 13 amino acids. CDR3 bases: TGTGCCAGCAGCTCGGACAGGGCCAATGAGCAGTTCTTC. It codes for CASSSDRANEQFF.

This chain uses TRBV5-4 with TRBJ2-5; possible D gene TRBD2, 5 bases. Per germline, CDR1 SGHNT and CDR2 YYREEE (reference sequence). Trimming took off 4 bases at V and 3 bases at J, with 13 bases between the two ends. The CDR3 covers 14 residues. CDR3 coding DNA: TGTGCCAGCAGCGGCGGTCCGGGGAAAGAGACCCAGTACTTC. Translated, it gives CASSGGPGKETQYF.

The chain combines TRBV19 with TRBJ2-4; 7 nucleotides align to TRBD2. V shed 1 base, J shed 1 base, and the junction held 7 bases outside the gene matches. In germline, CDR1 is LNHDA, CDR2 SQIVND (reference sequence). CDR3 length: 17 amino acids. The CDR3 coding sequence is TGTGCCAGTAGTATAGCAGGGACTACGCTTGCCAAAAACATTCAGTACTTC. As protein: CASSIAGTTLAKNIQYF.

V and J are TRBV7-9 and TRBJ2-7; D is perhaps TRBD1 (6 bases). Germline V gene sequence: CDR1 SEHNR, CDR2 FQNEAQ (reference sequence). With 4 bases removed from V and 2 bases from J, the gap between germline ends came to 15 bases. The CDR3 is 15 amino acids. This CDR3 reads CASSSTGQLAYEQYF. The CDR3 DNA reads as TGTGCCAGCAGCTCAACCGGACAGTTGGCCTACGAGCAGTACTTC.

V and J are TRBV4-3 and TRBJ2-7, with TRBD1 matching 8 bases. This CDR3 contains 16 residues. Germline V gene sequence: CDR1 LGHNA, CDR2 YSLEER. Trimming cost V 1 base and J 6 bases; bases outside gene matches: 11. CDR3 sequence: CASSQGPDREKGEQYF. The CDR3, as DNA: TGCGCCAGCAGCCAAGGACCGGACAGGGAGAAAGGCGAGCAGTACTTC.

J is TRBJ2-7 and V is TRBV6-5; D possibly corresponds to TRBD2 (6 bases). Trimming stripped 9 bases from V and 4 bases from J, with 10 bases between. This CDR3 is 11 amino acids long. CDR1 is MNHEY and CDR2 is SVGAGI in the germline V gene. CDR3 bases: TGTGCCAGAGGGAGGTTTTACGAGCAGTACTTC. Encoded protein: CARGRFYEQYF.

The J gene is TRBJ1-2, the V gene TRBV2; unclear D gene. Deletions cut 6 bases from V and 6 bases from J, with 5 bases between. The CDR3 totals 10 residues. CDR1 is SNHLY and CDR2 is FYNNEI in the germline V gene. The CDR3 sequence: CASRSDGYTF. CDR3 bases: TGTGCCAGCAGGAGCGATGGCTACACCTTC.

The J gene is TRBJ1-1, the V gene TRBV6-6, with a possible D match to TRBD1 (6 bases). CDR3 length equals 13 residues. Germline V gene sequence: CDR1 MNHNY, CDR2 SVGAGI (reference sequence). The ends were cut back, 1 base at V and 5 bases at J, with 8 bases in the middle. The chain's CDR3 is CASSYLQGTEAFF. In DNA, the CDR3 is TGTGCCAGCAGTTACTTACAGGGAACTGAAGCTTTCTTT.

Comments on this clone: One junction end does not reproduce the germline sequence, and a read error may be involved. The chain couples TRBV7-7 to TRBJ2-1, with D hard to call. CDR1 SSHAT and CDR2 FNYEAQ come from the germline V gene (reference sequence). The CDR3 is made up of 16 amino acids. Here the CDR3 reads CASSLRIGGSYNEQFF. As DNA, the CDR3 is TGTGCTAGCAGCTTAAGAATCGGTGGCTCCTACAATGAGCAGTTCTTC.

The V gene is TRBV11-1, the J gene TRBJ2-7; TRBD1 matches at 12 bases. The CDR3 length is 15 residues. V shed 3 bases, J shed 4 bases, and the junction held 4 bases outside the gene matches. Germline CDR1 is SGHAT and CDR2 is FQDESV (reference sequence). The chain's CDR3 is CASSLGQGALYEQYF. The CDR3 coding sequence is TGTGCCAGCAGCTTGGGACAGGGGGCTTTATACGAGCAGTACTTC.

V and J are TRBV7-8 and TRBJ2-3; 7 bases align to TRBD1. The V gene's germline CDR1 is SGHVS and CDR2 FQNEAQ. V lost 5 bases, J lost 1 base, and 12 bases stayed unmatched. The CDR3 runs to 17 residues. The CDR3 DNA follows: TGTGCCAGCAGCCTAGGGTATGAGACAGGGCGCACAGATACGCAGTATTTT. Its protein product is CASSLGYETGRTDTQYF.